One and the same sample provided the 2 T cell receptor beta chains below, sequenced in a study of T cells in Graves' hyperthyroidism and ophthalmopathy (dated by TCRdb to between 2018 and 2021). Preparation of the library involved multiplex PCR. Sequencing was performed on an Illumina HiSeq 2000. The TCR beta CDR3 regions were amplified from RNA transcripts. The first round of RT-PCR for the TCR CDR3 was performed with the HTBI primer set and the Qiagen OneStep RT-PCR kit. TCRdb trimmed the raw reads at Q25, called clones with MiXCR and kept productive beta chains. Duplicate CDR3 protein sequences are folded into a single record with the most common DNA and genes. The sample records around 600,000 distinct CDR3 sequences, approximately 14% of which are singletons. The ten largest clones represent around 13% of the sample. The sequencing input was blood. Receptors were obtained from a woman aged 50 to 60 with Graves' ophthalmopathy.

This chain links TRBV28 with TRBJ2-7; D is ambiguous. Germline loops: CDR1 MDHEN, CDR2 SYDVKM. Deletions cut 2 bases from V and 2 bases from J, with 7 bases between. The CDR3 totals 13 residues. Here the CDR3 DNA reads TGTGCCAGCAGTTTAGTAACGCCCTACGAGCAGTACTTC. Protein sequence: CASSLVTPYEQYF.

This clonotype was seen more than once but under ten times. The chain carries TRBV19 and TRBJ1-1; D possibly corresponds to TRBD1 (6 bases). Germline lookup yields CDR1 LNHDA and CDR2 SQIVND (reference sequence). Deletions cut 3 bases from V and 6 bases from J, with 8 bases between. This CDR3 comprises 12 residues. This chain's CDR3 is CASSIGGAEAFF. The CDR3 DNA reads TGTGCCAGTAGTATTGGGGGCGCTGAAGCTTTCTTT.